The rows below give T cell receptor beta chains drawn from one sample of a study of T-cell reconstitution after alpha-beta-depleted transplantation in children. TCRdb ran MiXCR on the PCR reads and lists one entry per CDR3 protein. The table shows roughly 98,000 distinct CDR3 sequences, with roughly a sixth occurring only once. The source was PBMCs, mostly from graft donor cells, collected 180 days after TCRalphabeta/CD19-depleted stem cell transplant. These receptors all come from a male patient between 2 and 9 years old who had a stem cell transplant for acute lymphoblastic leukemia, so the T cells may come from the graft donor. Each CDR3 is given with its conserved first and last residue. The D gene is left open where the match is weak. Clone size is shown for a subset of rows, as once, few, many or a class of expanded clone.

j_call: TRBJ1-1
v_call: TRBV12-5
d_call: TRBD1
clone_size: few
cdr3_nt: TGTGCTAGTGGTTTGGTTGGAGGGGGCCTCAACACTGAAGCTTTCTTT
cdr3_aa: CASGLVGGGLNTEAFF

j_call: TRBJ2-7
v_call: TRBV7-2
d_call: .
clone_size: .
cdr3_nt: TGTGCCAGCAGCTTAGAGGCTAGCGCAAACTACGAGCAGTACTTC
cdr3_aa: CASSLEASANYEQYF

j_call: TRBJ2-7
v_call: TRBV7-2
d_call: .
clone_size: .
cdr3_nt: TGTGCCAGCAGCTTAGGGTATCCGGTAGCCTACGAGCAGTACTTC
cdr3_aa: CASSLGYPVAYEQYF

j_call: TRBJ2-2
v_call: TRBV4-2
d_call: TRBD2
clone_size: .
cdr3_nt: TGTGCCAGCAGCCAAGTCGTATGGACTAGCAGACGGACCGGGGAGCTGTTTTTT
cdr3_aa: CASSQVVWTSRRTGELFF

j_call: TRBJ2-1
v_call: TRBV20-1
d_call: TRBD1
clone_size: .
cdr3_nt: TGCAGTGCTAGAGATCACGGGGGACAGGGCCCTGGCAATGAGCAGTTCTTC
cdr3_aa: CSARDHGGQGPGNEQFF

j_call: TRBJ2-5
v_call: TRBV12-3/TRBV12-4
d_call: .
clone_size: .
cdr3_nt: TGTGCCAGCAACGGGGACTGGGGAGAGACCCAGTACTTC
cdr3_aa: CASNGDWGETQYF

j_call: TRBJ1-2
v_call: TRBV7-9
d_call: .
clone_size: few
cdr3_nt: TGTGCCAGCGGCGAGCTTATTCGGGGACCTTATGGCTACACCTTC
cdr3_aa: CASGELIRGPYGYTF

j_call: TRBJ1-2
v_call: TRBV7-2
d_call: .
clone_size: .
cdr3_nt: TGTGCCAGCAGCTTAGTCCGGGGGGAGAGCTATGGCTACACCTTC
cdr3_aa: CASSLVRGESYGYTF

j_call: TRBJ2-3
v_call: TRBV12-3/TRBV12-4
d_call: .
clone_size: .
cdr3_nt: TGTGCCAGCAGTTTATTGGTCCCCAGGTTGACAGATACGCAGTATTTT
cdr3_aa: CASSLLVPRLTDTQYF

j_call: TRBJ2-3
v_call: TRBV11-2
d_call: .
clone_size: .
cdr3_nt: TGTGCCAGCAGCCTCATTCAGTCAGATACGCAGTATTTT
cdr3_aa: CASSLIQSDTQYF

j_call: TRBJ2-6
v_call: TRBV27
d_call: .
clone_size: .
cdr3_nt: TGTGCCAGCAGTTTACAGGCAGCCCGCTCTGGGGCCAACGTCCTGACTTTC
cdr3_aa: CASSLQAARSGANVLTF

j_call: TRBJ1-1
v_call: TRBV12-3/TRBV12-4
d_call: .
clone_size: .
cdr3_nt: TGTGCCAGCAGTGACGGGACACTACCTAAGGCTTTCTTT
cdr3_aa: CASSDGTLPKAFF

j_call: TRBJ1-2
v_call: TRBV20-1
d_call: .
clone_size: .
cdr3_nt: TGCAGTGCTAGAGATCGGGGGGGATATGGCTACACCTTC
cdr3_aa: CSARDRGGYGYTF

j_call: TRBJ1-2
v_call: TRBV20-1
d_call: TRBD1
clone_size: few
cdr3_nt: TGCTGTGCTAGAGATTTCTGGACAGGGGGTACCTTTGGTGGCTACACCTTC
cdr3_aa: CCARDFWTGGTFGGYTF

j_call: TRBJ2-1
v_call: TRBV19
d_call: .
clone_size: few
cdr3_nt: TGTGCCAGTAGCGTTGTATCATCGAATGAGCAGTTCTTC
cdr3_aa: CASSVVSSNEQFF

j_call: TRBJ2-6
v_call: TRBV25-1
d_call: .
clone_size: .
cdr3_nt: TGTGCCAGCAGTGAAATAGACCCCCTGAGAGCTGGGGCCAACGTCCTGACTTTC
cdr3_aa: CASSEIDPLRAGANVLTF

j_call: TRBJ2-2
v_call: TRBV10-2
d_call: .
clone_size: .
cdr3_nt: TGCGCCAGCAGTGCCCACGGCGGACGCCCCGGGAAAAACACCGGGGAGCTGTTTTTT
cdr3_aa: CASSAHGGRPGKNTGELFF

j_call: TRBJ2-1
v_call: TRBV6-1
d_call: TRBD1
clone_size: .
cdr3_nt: TGTGCCAGCAGTGACGGACAGGTGACAACTAATGAGCAGTTCTTC
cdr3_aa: CASSDGQVTTNEQFF

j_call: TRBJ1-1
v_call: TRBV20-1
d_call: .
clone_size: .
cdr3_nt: TGCAGTTCGGGACGAGGGACTGAAGCTTTCTTT
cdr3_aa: CSSGRGTEAFF

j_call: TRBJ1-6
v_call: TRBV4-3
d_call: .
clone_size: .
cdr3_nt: TGCGCCAGCAGCCAGGGGCAGGTTTATAATTCACCCCTCCACTTT
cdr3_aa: CASSQGQVYNSPLHF

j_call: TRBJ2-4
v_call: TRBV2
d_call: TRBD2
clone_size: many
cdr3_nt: TGTGCCAGCGCACCTAGCGGGGGATTTAACATTCAGTACTTC
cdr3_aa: CASAPSGGFNIQYF

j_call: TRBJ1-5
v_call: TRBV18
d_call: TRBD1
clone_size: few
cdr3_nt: TGTGCCAGCTCACCGGGACAGAATCAGCCCCAGCATTTT
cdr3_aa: CASSPGQNQPQHF

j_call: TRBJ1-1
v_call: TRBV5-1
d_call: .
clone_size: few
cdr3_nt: TGCGCCAGCAGCGTGATTAGGGGGGACACTGAAGCTTTCTTT
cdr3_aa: CASSVIRGDTEAFF

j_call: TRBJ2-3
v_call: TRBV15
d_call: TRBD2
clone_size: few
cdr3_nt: TGTGCCACCAGCAGAGGTCGGCGGGGGGGGCATAATACGCAGTATTTT
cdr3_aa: CATSRGRRGGHNTQYF

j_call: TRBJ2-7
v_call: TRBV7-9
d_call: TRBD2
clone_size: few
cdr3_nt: TGTGCCAGCAGCTCCGTCCCCGGGGGGGGTACCTACGAGCAGTACTTC
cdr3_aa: CASSSVPGGGTYEQYF

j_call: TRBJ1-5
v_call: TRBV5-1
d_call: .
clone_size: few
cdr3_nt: TGCGCCAGCAGCTTAAACCCGGGGAGCAATCAGCCCCAGCATTTT
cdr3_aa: CASSLNPGSNQPQHF

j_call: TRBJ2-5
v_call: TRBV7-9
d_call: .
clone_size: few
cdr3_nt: TGTGCCAGCAGCTCAGACAGGAACAACCAAGAGACCCAGTACTTC
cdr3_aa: CASSSDRNNQETQYF

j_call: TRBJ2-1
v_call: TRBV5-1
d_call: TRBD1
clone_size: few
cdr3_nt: TGCGCCAGCAGCAGGGACAGGGTGCGAGGCGAGCAGTTCTTC
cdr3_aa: CASSRDRVRGEQFF

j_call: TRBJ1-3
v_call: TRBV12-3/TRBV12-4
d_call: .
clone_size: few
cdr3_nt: TGTGCCAGCATCCCCCCGGACACGTCCTCTGGAAACACCATATATTTT
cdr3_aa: CASIPPDTSSGNTIYF

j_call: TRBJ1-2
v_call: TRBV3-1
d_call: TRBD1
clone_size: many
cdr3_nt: TGTGCCAGCAGCAGGGGACAGTTCTATGGCTACACCTTC
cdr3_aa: CASSRGQFYGYTF

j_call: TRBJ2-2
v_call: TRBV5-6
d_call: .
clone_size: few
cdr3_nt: TGTGCCAGCAGCTTGTTACGGCAGATGAACACCGGGGAGCTGTTTTTT
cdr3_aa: CASSLLRQMNTGELFF

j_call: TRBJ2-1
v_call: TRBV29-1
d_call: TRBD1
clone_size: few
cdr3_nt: TGCAGCGCCCTCAGGGGGCTCCCCTCCTACAATGAGCAGTTCTTC
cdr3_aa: CSALRGLPSYNEQFF

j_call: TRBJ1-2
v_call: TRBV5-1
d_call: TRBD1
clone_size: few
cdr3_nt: TGCGCCAGCAGCTTTGGACAGGGGAACTATGGCTACACCTTC
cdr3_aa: CASSFGQGNYGYTF

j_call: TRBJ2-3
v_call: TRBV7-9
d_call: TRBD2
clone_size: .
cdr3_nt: TGTGCCAGCAGCTTACGACTAGCGGAAGCAGATACGCAGTATTTT
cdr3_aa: CASSLRLAEADTQYF

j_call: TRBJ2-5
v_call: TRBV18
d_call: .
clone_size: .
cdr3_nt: TGTGCCAGCTCACCACGTGTAGGCGGGCGCGGGGTCGAGACCCAGTACTTC
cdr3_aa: CASSPRVGGRGVETQYF

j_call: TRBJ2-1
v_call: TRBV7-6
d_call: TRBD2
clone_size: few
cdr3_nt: TGTGCCAGCAGCTTCCTAGCGGGGGTCCCGAGCTCCTACAATGAGCAGTTCTTC
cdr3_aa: CASSFLAGVPSSYNEQFF

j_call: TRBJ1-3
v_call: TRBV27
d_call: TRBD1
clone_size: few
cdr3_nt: TGTGCCAGCAGTAGCCGACAGGGGGCTGGAAACACCATATATTTT
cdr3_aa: CASSSRQGAGNTIYF

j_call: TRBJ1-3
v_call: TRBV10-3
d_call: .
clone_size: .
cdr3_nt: TGTGCCATCAGTGACCTCAGCTCCCCGGGACACTCTGGAAACACCATATATTTT
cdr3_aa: CAISDLSSPGHSGNTIYF

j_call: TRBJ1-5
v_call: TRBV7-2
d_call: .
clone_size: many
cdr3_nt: TGTGCCAGCAGCTCCCTGGTTTGGGGCAGTCAGCCCCAGCATTTT
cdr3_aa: CASSSLVWGSQPQHF

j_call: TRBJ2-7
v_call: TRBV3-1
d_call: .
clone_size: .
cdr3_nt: TGTGCCAGCAGCCAAGACTTGGGACAAACATACGAGCAGTACTTC
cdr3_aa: CASSQDLGQTYEQYF

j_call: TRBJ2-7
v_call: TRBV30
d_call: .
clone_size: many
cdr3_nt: TGTGCCTGGACCCCCGGGACGATCTCCTACGAGCAGTACTTC
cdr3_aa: CAWTPGTISYEQYF

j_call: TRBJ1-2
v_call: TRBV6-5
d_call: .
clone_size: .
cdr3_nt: TGTGCCAGCAGTTACTCGCACAGTAGCTATGGCTACACCTTC
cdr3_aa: CASSYSHSSYGYTF

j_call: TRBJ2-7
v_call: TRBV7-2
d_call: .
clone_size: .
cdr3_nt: TGTGCCAGCAGCCTCCATTTCCCTGGGGGATATACCTACGAGCAGTACTTC
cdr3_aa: CASSLHFPGGYTYEQYF

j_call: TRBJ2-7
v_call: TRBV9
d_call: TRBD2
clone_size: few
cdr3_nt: TGTGCCAGCAGCGTAGGGGAGGGGAGCTACGAGCAGTACTTC
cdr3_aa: CASSVGEGSYEQYF

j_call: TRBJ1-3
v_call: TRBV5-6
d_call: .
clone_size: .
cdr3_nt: TGTGCCAGCAGCTTCGATGGGGGCGGAAACGCCATATATTTT
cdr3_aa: CASSFDGGGNAIYF

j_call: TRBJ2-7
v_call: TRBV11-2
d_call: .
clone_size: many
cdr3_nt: TGTGCCAGCAGCTTATTGCCCAATTTCGGGGGAAGAGGGCTGCACGAGCAGTACTTC
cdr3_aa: CASSLLPNFGGRGLHEQYF

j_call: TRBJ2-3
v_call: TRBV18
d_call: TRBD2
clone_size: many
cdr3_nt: TGTGCCAGCTCACCGGTTAGCGGGGCCGGGCTCACAGATACGCAGTATTTT
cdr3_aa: CASSPVSGAGLTDTQYF

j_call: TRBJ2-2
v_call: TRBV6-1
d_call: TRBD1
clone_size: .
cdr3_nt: TGTGCCAGCAAGGGACAGGGGAGGGTCGGGGAGCTGTTTTTT
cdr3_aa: CASKGQGRVGELFF

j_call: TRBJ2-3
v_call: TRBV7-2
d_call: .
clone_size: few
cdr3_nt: TGTGCCAGCAGCTTAGCCCCGACTAGCACAGATACGCAGTATTTT
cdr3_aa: CASSLAPTSTDTQYF

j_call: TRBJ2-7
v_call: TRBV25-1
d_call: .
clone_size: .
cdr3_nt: TGTGCCAGCAGTGAATACGGGAGACCCCCTGAGACGATTTACGAGCAGTACTTC
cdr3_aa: CASSEYGRPPETIYEQYF

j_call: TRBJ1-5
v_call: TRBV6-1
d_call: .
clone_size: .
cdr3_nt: TGTGCCAGCAGTCGACGGGGGGGCAATCAGCCCCAGCATTTT
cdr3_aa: CASSRRGGNQPQHF

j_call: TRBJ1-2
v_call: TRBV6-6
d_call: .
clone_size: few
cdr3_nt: TGTGCCAGCAGTTACCCACAGAATGGCTACACCTTC
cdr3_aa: CASSYPQNGYTF

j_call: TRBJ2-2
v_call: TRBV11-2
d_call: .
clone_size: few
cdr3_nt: TGTGCCAGCAGCTTAGAGCAACAGGGAAACGGGGAGCTGTTTTTT
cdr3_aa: CASSLEQQGNGELFF

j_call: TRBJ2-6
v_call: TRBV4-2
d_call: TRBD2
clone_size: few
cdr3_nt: TGTGCCAGCAGCCAGGGACTAGCGGGGAGGACTGGGGCCAACGTCCTGACTTTC
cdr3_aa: CASSQGLAGRTGANVLTF